What follows is one TCR beta chain and its context. Its antigen is unknown. This specimen belongs to a study of cytomegalovirus exposure and HLA in healthy donors. Study-wide background: Later analysis reported that the 120 or so validation repertoires shared the platform of the roughly 710 first-cohort repertoires.

The ends lost 1 base at V and 10 bases at J; junction bases unmatched: 3. The CDR3 runs 13 residues. The germline V gene encodes CDR1 SGHVS and CDR2 FNYEAQ. Study findings and constraints: Most TCR sequences were seen very rarely across donors, but some public TCRs occurred in many. In vitro data verified three CMV-associated chains as specific for CMV antigens. Cytomegalovirus association was assigned to under 200 TCR beta chains.

Here immunoSEQ multiplex PCR was the method, and the copy in TCRdb shows in-frame clones only, minus some. This sample has hundreds of thousands of clones, with more than 75% found just once. The J gene is TRBJ2-1, the V gene TRBV7-6; 8 nucleotides match TRBD2. The origin of this receptor is a man between 18 and 29 years old in good health and CMV-seropositive. Sequenced: PBMCs. The CDR3 region is CASSLEAGAEQFF. Here the CDR3 DNA reads TGTGCCAGCAGCTTAGAAGCGGGAGCGGAGCAGTTCTTC.